This T cell receptor (beta chain) was captured by sequencing in a study of T-cell memory formation after mild COVID-19. In its sample, this clonotype was seen a few times. What it binds is not known. From the 5' RACE reads, TCRdb called clonotypes with MiXCR, one entry per CDR3 protein. The sample holds 450,000 or so distinct CDR3 sequences, 15% to 20% seen once. With 1 base removed from V and 3 bases from J, the gap between germline ends came to 10 bases. CDR1 LGHDT and CDR2 YNNKEL come from the germline V gene (reference sequence). This CDR3 is built from 14 residues. Study results and limitations: Clones shrinking from day 15 to 85 showed even CD4/CD8 mixes; later expanders tilted CD4+. Researchers report contracting CD4+ clones mostly in CM and EM, with CD8+ clones in EMRA. SARS-CoV-2 specificity was not confirmed for second-wave clones peaking on day 37.

This receptor was identified in an adult woman who had mild COVID-19 (a few samples of this study predate the infection). Cell type and time point are not known. Source material: PBMCs or a T cell subset sorted from them (not recorded which). The rearrangement joins TRBV3-1 to TRBJ2-7; no definite D call. CDR3 sequence: CASSQGPDFYEQYF. CDR3 sequence (DNA): TGTGCCAGCAGCCAAGGACCAGATTTCTACGAGCAGTACTTC.